Shown below are 3 T cell receptor beta chains from a single sample sequenced in a study of T cells in Graves' hyperthyroidism and ophthalmopathy. TCR beta CDR3 region amplification was performed from RNA transcripts. In the first-round RT-PCR of the TCR CDR3, the HTBI primer set was used. One entry per CDR3 protein results from TCRdb running MiXCR on the multiplex PCR reads. The profile covers about 24,000 distinct CDR3 sequences, with 45% to 50% appearing a single time and about a quarter taken by the ten largest. The source material was blood. Source of these receptors: a woman aged 40 to 50 with Graves' hyperthyroidism that later progressed to Graves' ophthalmopathy.

The rearrangement joins TRBV29-1 to TRBJ2-7; 8 bases fit TRBD1. The germline V gene has CDR1 SQVTM and CDR2 ANQGSEA. This CDR3 contains 13 residues. The V and J ends lost 5 bases and 3 bases, in that order; junction bases with no gene match: 6. DNA for the CDR3: TGCAGCGTTTCCGGACAGGGCGACTACGAGCAGTACTTC. Translated: CSVSGQGDYEQYF.

By share, this clonotype counts as medium-sized. J is TRBJ1-2 and V is TRBV5-1, with TRBD1 as a possible D gene (5 bases). The CDR3 loop spans 14 amino acids. V was shortened by 3 bases and J by 8 bases, with 17 bases between the two germline ends. Germline V gene lookup returns CDR1 SGHRS and CDR2 YFSETQ. DNA for the CDR3: TGCGCCAGCAGCTACCCCGACAGCCTGGTAGGCTACACCTTC. This codes for CASSYPDSLVGYTF.

This clonotype is classed as medium-sized. V and J are TRBV7-2 and TRBJ2-5; D tentatively fits TRBD1 or TRBD2 (6 bases each). Trimming removed 3 bases at V and 9 bases at J, with 20 bases between. Germline CDR1 reads SGHTA; CDR2 reads FQGNSA. This CDR3 region has 15 residues. The CDR3 region is CASSFDGGHERSQYF. CDR3 DNA: TGTGCCAGCAGCTTTGATGGGGGGCACGAGCGGTCCCAGTACTTC.